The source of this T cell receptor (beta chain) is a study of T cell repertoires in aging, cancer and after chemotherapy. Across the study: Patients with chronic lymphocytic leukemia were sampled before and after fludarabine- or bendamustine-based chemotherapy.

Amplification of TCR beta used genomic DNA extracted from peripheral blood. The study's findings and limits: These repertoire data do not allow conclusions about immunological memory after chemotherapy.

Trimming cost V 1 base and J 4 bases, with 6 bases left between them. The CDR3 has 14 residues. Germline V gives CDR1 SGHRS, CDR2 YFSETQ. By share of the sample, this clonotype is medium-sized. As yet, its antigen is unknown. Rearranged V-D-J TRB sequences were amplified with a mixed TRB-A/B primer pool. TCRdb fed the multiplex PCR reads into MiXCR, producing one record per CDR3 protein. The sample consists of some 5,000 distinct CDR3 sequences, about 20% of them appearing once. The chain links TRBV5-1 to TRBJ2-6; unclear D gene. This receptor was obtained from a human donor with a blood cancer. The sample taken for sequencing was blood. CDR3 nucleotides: TGCGCCAGCAGCTTGTATCCCGGGGCCAACGTCCTGACTTTC. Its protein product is CASSLYPGANVLTF.